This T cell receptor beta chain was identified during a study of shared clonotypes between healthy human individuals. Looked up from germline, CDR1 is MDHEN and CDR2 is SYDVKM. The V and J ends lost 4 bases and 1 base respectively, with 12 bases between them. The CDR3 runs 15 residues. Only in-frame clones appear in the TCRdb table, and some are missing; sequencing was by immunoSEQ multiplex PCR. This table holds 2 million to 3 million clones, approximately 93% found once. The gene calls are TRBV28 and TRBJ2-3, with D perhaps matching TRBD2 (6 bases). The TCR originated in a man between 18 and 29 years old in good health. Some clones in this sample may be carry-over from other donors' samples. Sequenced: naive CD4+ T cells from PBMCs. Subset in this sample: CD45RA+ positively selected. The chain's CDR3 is CASSSEGRGTDTQYF. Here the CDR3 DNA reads TGTGCCAGCAGTTCGGAGGGCCGCGGCACAGATACGCAGTATTTT. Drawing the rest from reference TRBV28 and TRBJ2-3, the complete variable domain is DVKVTQSSRYLVKRTGEKVFLECVQDMDHENMFWYRQDPGLGLRLIYFSYDVKMKEKGDIPEGYSVSREKKERFSLILESASTNQTSMYLCASSSEGRGTDTQYFGPGTRLTVL.